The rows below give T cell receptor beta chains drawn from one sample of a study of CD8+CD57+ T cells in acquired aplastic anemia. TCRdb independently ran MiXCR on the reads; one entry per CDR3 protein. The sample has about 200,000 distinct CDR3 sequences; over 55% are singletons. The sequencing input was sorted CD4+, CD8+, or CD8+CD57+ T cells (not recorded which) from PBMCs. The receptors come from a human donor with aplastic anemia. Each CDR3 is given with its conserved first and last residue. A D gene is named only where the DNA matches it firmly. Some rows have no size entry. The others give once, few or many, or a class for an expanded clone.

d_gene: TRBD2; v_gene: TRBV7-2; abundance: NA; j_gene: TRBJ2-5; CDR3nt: TGTGCCAGCAGCTACCTGACGCTAGCGGGAGAGGGAGAGACCCAGTACTTC; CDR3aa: CASSYLTLAGEGETQYF
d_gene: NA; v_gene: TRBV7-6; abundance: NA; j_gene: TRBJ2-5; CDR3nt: TGTGCCAGCAGCCGACATTTTCAAGAGACCCAGTACTTC; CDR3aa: CASSRHFQETQYF
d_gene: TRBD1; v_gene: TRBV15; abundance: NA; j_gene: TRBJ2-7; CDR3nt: TGTGCCGCCAGCAGCCACCTTGGGACAGGGGTCTACGAGCAGTACTTC; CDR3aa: CAASSHLGTGVYEQYF
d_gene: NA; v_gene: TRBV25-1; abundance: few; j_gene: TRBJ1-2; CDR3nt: TGTGCCAGCACCGGAGCAGGGTCTAACTATGGCTACACCTTC; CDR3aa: CASTGAGSNYGYTF
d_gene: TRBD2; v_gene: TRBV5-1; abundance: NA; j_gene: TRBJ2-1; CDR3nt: TGCGCCAGCAGCTTGTTGAGTAGCGGGAGACACAATGAGCAGTTCTTC; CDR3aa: CASSLLSSGRHNEQFF
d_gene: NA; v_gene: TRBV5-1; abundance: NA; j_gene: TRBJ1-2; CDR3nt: TGCGCCAGCAGCTTGGATCCCGGGACGTCAGCCGATGGCTACACCTTC; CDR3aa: CASSLDPGTSADGYTF
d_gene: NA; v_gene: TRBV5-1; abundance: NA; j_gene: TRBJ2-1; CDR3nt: TGTGCCAGCAGCTTAGGTCGGGCCAATGAGCAGTTCTTC; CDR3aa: CASSLGRANEQFF
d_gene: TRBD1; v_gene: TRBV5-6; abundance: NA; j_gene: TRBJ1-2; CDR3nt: TGTGCCAGACAGGGGGCTAACTATGGCTACACCTTC; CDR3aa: CARQGANYGYTF
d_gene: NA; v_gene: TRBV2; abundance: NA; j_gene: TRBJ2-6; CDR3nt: TGTGCCAGCAGTCCTAACGCGGACAGCCCCTCTGGGGCCAACGTCCTGACTTTC; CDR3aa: CASSPNADSPSGANVLTF
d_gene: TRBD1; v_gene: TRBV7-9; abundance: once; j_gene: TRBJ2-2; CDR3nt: TGTGCCAGCAGCTTCTTACAGGGGGCGAAGACCGGGGAGCTGTTTTTT; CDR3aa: CASSFLQGAKTGELFF
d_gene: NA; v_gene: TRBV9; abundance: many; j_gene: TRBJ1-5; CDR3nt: TGTGCCAGCAGCGTAGGGTGGCAGCAGCCCCAGCATTTT; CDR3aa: CASSVGWQQPQHF
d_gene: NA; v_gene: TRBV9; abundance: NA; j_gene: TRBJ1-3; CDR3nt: TGTGCCAGCACCGCGACGGACGGTTCCGTAAACACCATATATTTT; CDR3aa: CASTATDGSVNTIYF
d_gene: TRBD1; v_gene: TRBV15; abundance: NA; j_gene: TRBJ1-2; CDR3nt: TGTGCCACCAGCAGCCCCGAGGAGACAGGGGGCGTTGGCTACACCTTC; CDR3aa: CATSSPEETGGVGYTF
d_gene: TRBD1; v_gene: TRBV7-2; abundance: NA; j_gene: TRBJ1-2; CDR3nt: TGTGCCAGCAGCGCGGGACAGGGGATTTGGGACTACACCTTC; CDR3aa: CASSAGQGIWDYTF
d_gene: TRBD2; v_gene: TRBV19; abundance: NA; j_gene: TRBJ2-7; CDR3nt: TGTGCCAGTACCCATGGGGCTAGCGGGAACTACGAGCAGTACTTC; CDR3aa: CASTHGASGNYEQYF
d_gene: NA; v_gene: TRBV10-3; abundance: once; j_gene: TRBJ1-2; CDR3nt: TGTGCCAGCAGCAACAGGGTGGTGGGAGGCTACACCTTC; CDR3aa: CASSNRVVGGYTF
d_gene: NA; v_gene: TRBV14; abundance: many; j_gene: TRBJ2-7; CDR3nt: TGTGCCAGCAGCCGGCAGGGCTACGAGCAGTACTTC; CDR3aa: CASSRQGYEQYF
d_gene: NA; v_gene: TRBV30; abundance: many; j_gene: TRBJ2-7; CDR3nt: TGTGCCTCCACTGAGACGGCTTCCTACGAGCAGTACTTC; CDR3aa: CASTETASYEQYF
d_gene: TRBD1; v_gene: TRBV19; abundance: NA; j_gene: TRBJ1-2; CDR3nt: TGTGCCAGTAGTCAACAGGGGGCGATGAACTATGGCTACACCTTC; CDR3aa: CASSQQGAMNYGYTF
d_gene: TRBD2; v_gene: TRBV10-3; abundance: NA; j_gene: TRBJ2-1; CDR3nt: TGTGCCATCAGTGAGTATCAGACTAGCGGGAACAATGAGCAGTTCTTC; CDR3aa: CAISEYQTSGNNEQFF
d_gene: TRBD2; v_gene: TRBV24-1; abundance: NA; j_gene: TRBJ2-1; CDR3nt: TGTGCCACCAGTGAGCTAGCGGGGAGAAACAATGAGCAGTTCTTC; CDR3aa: CATSELAGRNNEQFF
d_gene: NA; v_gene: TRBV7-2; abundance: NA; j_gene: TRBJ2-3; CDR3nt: TGTGCCAGCAGCTTGGTCCCCGGGACTAGCACAGATACGCAGTATTTT; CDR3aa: CASSLVPGTSTDTQYF
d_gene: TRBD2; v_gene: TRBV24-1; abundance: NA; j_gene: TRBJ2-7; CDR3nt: TGTGCCACCAGTGACAGCGGGAGGTCCTACGAGCAGTACTTC; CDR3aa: CATSDSGRSYEQYF
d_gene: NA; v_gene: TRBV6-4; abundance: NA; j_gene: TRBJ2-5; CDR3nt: TGTGCCAGCTCGAGGGGAAAAGAGACCCAGTACTTC; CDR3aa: CASSRGKETQYF
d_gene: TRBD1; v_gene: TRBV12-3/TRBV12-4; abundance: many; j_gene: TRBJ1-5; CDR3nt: TGTGCCAGCAGATCGGGACAGGTCCTTCAGCCCCAGCATTTT; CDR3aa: CASRSGQVLQPQHF
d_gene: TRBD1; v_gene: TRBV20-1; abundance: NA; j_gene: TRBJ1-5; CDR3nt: TGCAGTGCGACCAGGACAGGGAACAATCAGCCCCAGCATTTT; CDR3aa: CSATRTGNNQPQHF
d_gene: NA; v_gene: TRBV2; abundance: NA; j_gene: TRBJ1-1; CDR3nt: TGTGCCAGCCTTAGGACCCAAAACCCCATGAACACTGAAGCTTTCTTT; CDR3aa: CASLRTQNPMNTEAFF
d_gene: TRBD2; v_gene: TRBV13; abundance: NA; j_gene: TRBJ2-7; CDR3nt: TGTGCCAGCAGCTTAGGACTAGCGGGAGAATGGGAGCAGTACTTC; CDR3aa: CASSLGLAGEWEQYF
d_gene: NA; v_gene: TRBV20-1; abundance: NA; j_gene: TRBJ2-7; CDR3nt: TGCAGTGCTAGAGGGGGGCTAGACTACGAGCAGTACTTC; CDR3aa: CSARGGLDYEQYF
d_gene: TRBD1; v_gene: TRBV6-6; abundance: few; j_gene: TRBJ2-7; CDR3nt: TGTGCCAGCAGTTATGGACAGGGGCCCTACGAGCAGTACTTC; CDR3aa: CASSYGQGPYEQYF
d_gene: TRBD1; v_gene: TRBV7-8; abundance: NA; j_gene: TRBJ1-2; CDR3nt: TGTGCCAGCAGCTCCTGGGACAGGGGCGCTAACTATGGCTACACCTTC; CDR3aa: CASSSWDRGANYGYTF
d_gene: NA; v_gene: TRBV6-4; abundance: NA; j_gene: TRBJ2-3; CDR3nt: TGTGCCAGCAGTGATTACGAGGGGGCAGATACGCAGTATTTT; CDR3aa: CASSDYEGADTQYF
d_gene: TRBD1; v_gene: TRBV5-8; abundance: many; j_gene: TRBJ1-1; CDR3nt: TGTGCCAGCAGCGGAGACAGGGGTCGTGTCACTGAAGCTTTCTTT; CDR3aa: CASSGDRGRVTEAFF
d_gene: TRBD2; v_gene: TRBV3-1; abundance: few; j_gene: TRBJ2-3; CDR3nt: TGTGCCAGCAGCCAAGATATGTTGGGCGGGGGGGCCCTAAGCACAGATACGCAGTATTTT; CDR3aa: CASSQDMLGGGALSTDTQYF
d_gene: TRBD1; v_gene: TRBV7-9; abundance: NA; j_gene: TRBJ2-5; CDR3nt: TGTGCCAGCAGCTTCAGGACAGGCGGCCGGACCCAGTACTTC; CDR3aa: CASSFRTGGRTQYF
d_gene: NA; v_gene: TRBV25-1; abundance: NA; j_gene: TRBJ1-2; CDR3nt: TGTGCCAGCAGAGGCCCCAACTATGGCTACACCTTC; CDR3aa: CASRGPNYGYTF
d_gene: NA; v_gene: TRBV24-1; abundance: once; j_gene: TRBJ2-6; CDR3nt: TGTGCCACCAGTGATTTGCGGGGGTCGTCGACTTTC; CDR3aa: CATSDLRGSSTF
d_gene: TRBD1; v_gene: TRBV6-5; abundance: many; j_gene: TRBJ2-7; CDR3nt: TGTGCCAGCAGTTATGGGGACAGTTCCTACGAGCAGTACTTC; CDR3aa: CASSYGDSSYEQYF
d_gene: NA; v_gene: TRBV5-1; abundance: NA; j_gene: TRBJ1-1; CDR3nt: TGCGCCAGCAGCTGGCAGGGGACAACTGAAGCTTTCTTT; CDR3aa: CASSWQGTTEAFF
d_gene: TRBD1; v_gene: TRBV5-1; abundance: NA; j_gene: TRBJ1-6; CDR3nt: TGCGCCAGCAGTCAAGAGGGGGCGAACAATTCACCCCTCCACTTT; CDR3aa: CASSQEGANNSPLHF
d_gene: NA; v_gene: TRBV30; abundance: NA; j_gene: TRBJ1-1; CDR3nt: TGTGCCTGCATTACCGGGAACCTAGAAGCTTTCTTT; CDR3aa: CACITGNLEAFF
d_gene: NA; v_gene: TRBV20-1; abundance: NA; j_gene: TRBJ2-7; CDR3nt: TGCAGTGCTAGATCTCCTGGGGCCGGCCGGGATTTTAGCGTCTACGAGCAGTACTTC; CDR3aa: CSARSPGAGRDFSVYEQYF
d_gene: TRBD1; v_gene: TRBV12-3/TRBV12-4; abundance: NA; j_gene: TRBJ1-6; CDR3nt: TGTGCCAGCACCCAGGGGGCGGGCGGATCACCCCTCCACTTT; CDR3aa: CASTQGAGGSPLHF
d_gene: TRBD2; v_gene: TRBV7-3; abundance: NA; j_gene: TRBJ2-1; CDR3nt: TGTGCCAGCAGCTTACTAGCGGGAGCTGAGCAGTTCTTC; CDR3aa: CASSLLAGAEQFF
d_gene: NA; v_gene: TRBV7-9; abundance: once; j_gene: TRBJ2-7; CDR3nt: TGTGCCAGCAGCCGATCTCGACAGTCCACCTACGAGCAGTACTTC; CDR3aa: CASSRSRQSTYEQYF
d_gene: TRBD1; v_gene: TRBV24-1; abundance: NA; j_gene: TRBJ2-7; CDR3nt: TGTGCCAGCAGAACCGGGACAGACTACGAGCAGTACTTC; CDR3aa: CASRTGTDYEQYF
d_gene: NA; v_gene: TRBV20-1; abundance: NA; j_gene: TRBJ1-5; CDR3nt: TGCAGTGCTGTCCGGGACCGCAATCAGCCCCAGCATTTT; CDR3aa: CSAVRDRNQPQHF
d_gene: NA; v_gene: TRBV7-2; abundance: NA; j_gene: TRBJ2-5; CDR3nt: TGTGCCAGCAGCTTAGGGGGGGCGCAAGAGACCCAGTACTTC; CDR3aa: CASSLGGAQETQYF
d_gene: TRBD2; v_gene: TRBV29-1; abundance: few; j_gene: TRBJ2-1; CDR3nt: TGCAGCGGGGACAGTGGACTAGCGGGGGCATACAATGAGCAGTTCTTC; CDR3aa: CSGDSGLAGAYNEQFF
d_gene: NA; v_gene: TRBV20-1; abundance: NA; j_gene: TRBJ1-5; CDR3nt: TGCAGTGCTAGACACCCGGGCGGTAGCAATCAGCCCCAGCATTTT; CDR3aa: CSARHPGGSNQPQHF
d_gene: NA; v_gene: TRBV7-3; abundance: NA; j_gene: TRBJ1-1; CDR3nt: TGTGCCAGCAGCTTAAACTCCAACACTGAAGCTTTCTTT; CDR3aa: CASSLNSNTEAFF
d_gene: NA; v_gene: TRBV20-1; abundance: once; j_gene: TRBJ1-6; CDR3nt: TGCAGTGCCCGGACAGTGTCCTATAATTCACTCCTCCACTTT; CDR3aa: CSARTVSYNSLLHF
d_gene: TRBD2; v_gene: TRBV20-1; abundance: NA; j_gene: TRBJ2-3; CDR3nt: TGCAGTGCTACGATGAGCGGGGGGGCCTTGGATACGCAGTATTTT; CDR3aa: CSATMSGGALDTQYF
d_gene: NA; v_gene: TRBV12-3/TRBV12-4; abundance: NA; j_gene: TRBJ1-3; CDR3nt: TGTGCCAGCAGTATCTGGACCGGGGGAAACACCATATATTTT; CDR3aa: CASSIWTGGNTIYF
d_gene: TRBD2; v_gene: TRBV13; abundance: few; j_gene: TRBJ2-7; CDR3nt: TGTGCCAGCAGCTTGGGGACTAGCAGGTACGAGCAGTACTTC; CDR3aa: CASSLGTSRYEQYF
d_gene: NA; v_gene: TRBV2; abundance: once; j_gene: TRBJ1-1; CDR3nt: TGTGCCAGCAGTGTTAGGGGACACTTCACTGAAGCTTTCTTT; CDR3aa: CASSVRGHFTEAFF
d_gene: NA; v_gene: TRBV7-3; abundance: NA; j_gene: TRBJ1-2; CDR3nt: TGTGCCAGCAGCTTGGAGGCAGGGTCTGGCTACACCTTC; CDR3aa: CASSLEAGSGYTF
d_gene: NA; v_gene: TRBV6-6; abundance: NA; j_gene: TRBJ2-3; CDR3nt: TGTGCCAGTGGACCTCGAAGCACAGATACGCAGTATTTT; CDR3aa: CASGPRSTDTQYF
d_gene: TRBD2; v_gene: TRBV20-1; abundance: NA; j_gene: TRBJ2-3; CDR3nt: TGCAGTGCTAGAGAGTCAGGTGCGGGGGATGCGCAGTATTTT; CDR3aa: CSARESGAGDAQYF